Presented here are 21 T cell receptor beta chains from one specimen sequenced in a study of T cell clonality in common variable immunodeficiency. The study, taken as a whole, reports: Reportedly, TCR beta sequences from common variable immunodeficiency showed fewer deletions and N-nucleotide insertions.

Produced via immunoSEQ multiplex PCR; TCRdb's table is partial and in-frame only. The table lists roughly 5,000 clones, with no singletons. No cognate antigen is known for these TCRs. Sequencing was carried out using peripheral blood mononuclear cells. The receptors derive from a human donor with common variable immunodeficiency.

This clone was seen a handful of times. The observed sequence ends 3 residues before the CDR3 terminus, with the missing tail filled in from the germline J gene. The chain recombines TRBV6-1 with TRBJ2-2; D unresolved. The CDR3 loop spans 14 amino acids. Trimming took 3 bases from V and 6 from J, leaving 11 bases between them. Germline V gene data show CDR1 as MNHNS and CDR2 as SASEGT. This CDR3 reads CASSDVRPSGELFF. The sequenced part of the CDR3 DNA is TGTGCCAGCAGTGATGTCAGGCCTTCCGGGGAG.

This clone is judged medium-sized (0.01 to 0.1%). Read sequence stops 3 residues before the CDR3 end, and the germline J gene provides the missing end. The J gene is TRBJ2-5, the V gene TRBV10-3; D is perhaps TRBD1 (6 bases). Trimming left V 5 bases short and J 5 bases short, with 12 bases between. This CDR3 comprises 13 residues. Looked up from germline, CDR1 is ENHRY and CDR2 is SYGVKD. CDR3 protein: CAISTGPGETQYF. Incomplete CDR3 DNA: TGTGCCATCAGTACAGGGCCAGGGGAGACC.

This clone was seen ten or more times. The CDR3 is cut off 3 residues early in the read; its end comes from the germline J gene. This chain uses TRBV10-3 with TRBJ2-7, with 10 bases matching TRBD2. The CDR3 has 14 amino acids. Trimming removed 8 bases from V and 5 bases from J; junction bases left unmatched: 9. CDR1 and CDR2 from the germline V gene are ENHRY and SYGVKD. The CDR3 is CAIRSASGSDEQYF. CDR3 bases read: TGTGCCATCCGCTCGGCTAGCGGGAGTGACGAG.

The CDR3 DNA, read in part, is TGTGCCAGCAGTACGTTTAGTCGTCTGAACACTGAA. It yields the protein CASSTFSRLNTE. The whole CDR3 protein is CASSTFSRLNTEAFF. The rearrangement joins TRBV6-2 or TRBV6-3 to TRBJ1-1; D call uncertain. The read terminates 3 residues before the CDR3 end, so the remaining end is supplied by the germline J gene. V was shortened by 5 bases and J by 0 bases, with 13 bases between the two germline ends. The germline V gene encodes CDR1 MNHEY and CDR2 SVGEGT. The CDR3 has 15 amino acids.

The sample holds many counts of this clone. The DNA ends 3 residues before the CDR3 does, and the rest of the CDR3 is filled in from the germline J gene. The V call is TRBV5-6, the J call TRBJ2-5, with 12 bases fitting TRBD2. The length of the CDR3 is 15 residues. Germline CDR1 reads SGHDT; CDR2 reads YYEEEE. After removal of 5 bases from V and 4 bases from J, the junction contained 6 bases not matched to a gene. The CDR3 region is CASRMTSGSLETQYF. CDR3 DNA, as far as it was read: TGTGCCAGCAGAATGACTAGCGGGAGTTTAGAGACC.

This clone was detected many times. The read comes to an end 3 residues before the CDR3 does, leaving the germline J gene to fill in the end. V gene TRBV18 combines with J gene TRBJ1-4; D gene ambiguous. Trimming took 3 bases from V and 8 from J, leaving 13 bases between them. The CDR3 extends over 14 amino acids. Germline V CDR1 and CDR2: KGHSH, LQKENI. The CDR3 bases that were read are TGTGCCAGCTCACCTCAAACCGGTTCCGAAAAA. It is translated as CASSPQTGSEK. The whole CDR3 region reads CASSPQTGSEKLFF.

This clone came up many times. The observed sequence ends 3 residues before the CDR3 terminus, with the missing tail filled in from the germline J gene. The chain employs TRBV5-1 and TRBJ2-1, with 12 bases identical to TRBD2. The CDR3 has 16 residues. CDR1 and CDR2 (germline): SGHRS, YFSETQ. V was clipped by 0 bases and J by 8 bases; unmatched bases: 6. CDR3 loop: CASSLVPSGGVYEQFF. The DNA read from the CDR3 is TGCGCCAGCAGCTTGGTGCCTAGCGGGGGGGTATATGAG.

This clone was seen ten or more times. The CDR3 here is CASSPDSSTEAFF. The CDR3 bases that were read are TGTGCCAGCAGCCCGGACAGTAGTACTGAA. This chain connects TRBV5-6 to TRBJ1-1; tentatively, D is TRBD1 (6 bases). The read is 3 residues too short to cover the CDR3 end, so that end is filled in from the germline J gene. Trimming removed 4 bases at V and 5 bases at J, with 12 bases between. The V gene's germline CDR1 is SGHDT and CDR2 YYEEEE. The CDR3 has 13 amino acids.

This clone was seen more than once but under ten times. The CDR3 goes on 3 residues after the read ends, and that part is filled in from the germline J gene. The gene calls are TRBV7-2 and TRBJ1-6; D gene unclear. Germline-derived CDR1 and CDR2 are SGHTA and FQGNSA. CDR3 length: 15 amino acids. Trimming cost V 3 bases and J 5 bases, with 11 bases left between them. The CDR3 is CASSFALAHNSPLHF. CDR3 DNA, as far as it was read: TGTGCCAGCAGCTTCGCTTTAGCTCATAATTCACCC.

This clone has ten or more counts. The read ends 3 residues before the CDR3 terminus; that terminus is restored from the germline J gene. The rearrangement links TRBV20-1 to TRBJ2-3; 9 bases map to TRBD2. The V gene end was trimmed by 0 bases and the J gene end by 4 bases; junction bases not matched to a gene: 5. Germline loops: CDR1 DFQATT, CDR2 SNEGSKA (reference sequence). The CDR3 runs 15 residues. This CDR3 reads CSARDPSGAPDTQYF. Partial CDR3 DNA: TGCAGTGCTAGAGATCCTAGCGGGGCGCCAGATACG.

The sample holds a few counts of this clone. The DNA ends 3 residues before the CDR3 does, and the rest of the CDR3 is filled in from the germline J gene. The J gene is TRBJ2-2, the V gene TRBV2; 12 nucleotides agree with TRBD1. V shed 7 bases, J shed 6 bases, and the junction held 3 bases outside the gene matches. CDR1 SNHLY and CDR2 FYNNEI come from the germline V gene. The CDR3 is 14 amino acids. The CDR3 loop reads CASKWDRGPGELFF. The sequenced CDR3 bases are TGTGCCAGCAAATGGGACAGGGGGCCCGGGGAG.

The part of the CDR3 DNA that was read is TGTGCCAGCAGCTCAACAGGGAGCTCCTACAATGAG. This gives the protein CASSSTGSSYNE. The entire CDR3 protein is CASSSTGSSYNEQFF. J is TRBJ2-1 and V is TRBV7-7; D is perhaps TRBD1 (6 bases). The CDR3 extends 3 residues past the end of the read, so its final part is completed from the germline J gene. Germline CDR1 reads SSHAT; CDR2 reads FNYEAQ (reference sequence). The CDR3 has 15 amino acids. The V end was cut by 4 bases, the J end by 0 bases, with 10 bases between.

Concerning this clone itself: The CDR3 goes on 3 residues after the read ends, and that part is filled in from the germline J gene. This chain uses TRBV18 with TRBJ1-4; TRBD1 matches at 7 bases. The CDR3 has 15 amino acids. After removal of 5 bases from V and 3 bases from J, the junction contained 6 bases not matched to a gene. The germline V gene has CDR1 KGHSH and CDR2 LQKENI. CDR3 residues: CASSTDRASNEKLFF. The covered CDR3 bases are TGTGCCAGCTCAACAGACAGGGCGTCTAATGAAAAA.

As for this clone: Read sequence stops 3 residues before the CDR3 end, and the germline J gene provides the missing end. V gene TRBV13 combines with J gene TRBJ2-7, with no clear D. This CDR3 is 11 amino acids long. CDR1 PRHDT and CDR2 FYEKMQ come from the germline V gene (reference sequence). Trimming pared 4 bases from V and 4 bases from J, leaving 5 bases between. The CDR3 here is CASSYKYEQYF. The DNA read from the CDR3 is TGTGCCAGCAGCTATAAATACGAG.

This clone was found a few times. The read terminates 3 residues ahead of where the CDR3 ends, so the germline J gene completes it. The V call is TRBV7-9, the J call TRBJ1-2; 7 nucleotides match TRBD1. The CDR3 loop spans 15 amino acids. The germline V gene encodes CDR1 SEHNR and CDR2 FQNEAQ (reference sequence). CDR3 bases read: TGTGCCAGCAGCGCCGGAGGGACAGTTCAACGGGGC. This translates into CASSAGGTVQRG. Given in full, the CDR3 is CASSAGGTVQRGYTF.

This clone was found many times. The read falls 3 residues short of the CDR3 end, and the missing part is taken from the germline J gene. The chain couples TRBV28 to TRBJ2-5; D is unresolved. The V and J ends lost 2 bases and 5 bases respectively, with 6 bases between them. CDR1 is MDHEN and CDR2 is SYDVKM in the germline V gene. The CDR3 length is 12 residues. The part of the CDR3 DNA that was read is TGTGCCAGCAGTTTACATGTGGAGACC. The encoded protein is CASSLHVET. The full-length CDR3 reads as CASSLHVETQYF.

CDR3 amino acids: CASSTGLAANTGELFF. The covered CDR3 bases are TGCGCCAGCAGCACGGGACTAGCGGCCAACACCGGGGAG. The chain combines TRBV5-1 with TRBJ2-2; 11 nucleotides align to TRBD2. Read data end 3 residues before the CDR3 end; the end is taken from the germline J gene. This CDR3 has 16 amino acids. The trim removed 4 bases at V and 2 bases at J, leaving 4 bases unmatched. The germline gives CDR1 SGHRS, CDR2 YFSETQ.

Of note for this clone: The CDR3 end is not reached by the read, which stops 3 residues before it; the germline J gene fills it in. The chain combines TRBV5-1 with TRBJ2-1; 12 bases match TRBD2. Germline CDR1 and CDR2: SGHRS and YFSETQ. The CDR3 totals 15 residues. V lost 5 bases and J lost 8; bases outside the gene matches: 8. The CDR3 bases that were read are TGCGCCAGCAGGGCTAGCGGGAGGGCCGTTGATGAG. Its translation: CASRASGRAVDE. The complete CDR3 reads CASRASGRAVDEQFF. Full variable domain (rest looked up from reference TRBV5-1 and TRBJ2-1): KAGVTQTPRYLIKTRGQQVTLSCSPISGHRSVSWYQQTPGQGLQFLFEYFSETQRNKGNFPGRFSGRQFSNSRSEMNVSTLELGDSALYLCASRASGRAVDEQFFGPGTRLTVL.

Details on this clone: The read ends 3 residues before the CDR3 terminus; that terminus is restored from the germline J gene. The same CDR3 also results from other DNA sequences found in this sample. The rearrangement links TRBV7-2 to TRBJ2-7; 10 positions agree with TRBD1. Germline V gene sequence: CDR1 SGHTA, CDR2 FQGNSA. This CDR3 contains 15 residues. V shed 10 bases and J 5 bases; nucleotides not matched to a gene: 14. The CDR3: CATSGGRTGGDEQYF. The covered CDR3 bases are TGTGCCACCTCCGGCGGGCGGACAGGGGGGGACGAG.

This clone has ten or more counts. CDR3 DNA, as far as it was read: TGCGCCAGCAGCTTGGGAGGGACAGGGTCCTACGAG. It translates to CASSLGGTGSYE. The entire CDR3 sequence reads CASSLGGTGSYEQYF. V usage is TRBV5-1 and J usage is TRBJ2-7; TRBD1 agrees at 9 bases. Read coverage stops 3 residues before the CDR3 terminus; the germline J gene supplies the remainder. This CDR3 comprises 15 residues. CDR1 and CDR2 from the germline V gene are SGHRS and YFSETQ. Unmatched junction bases numbered 2, after V lost 0 bases and J lost 1 base.

This clone occurred a few times. The CDR3 is cut off 3 residues early in the read; its end comes from the germline J gene. V and J are TRBV19 and TRBJ2-7; TRBD1 aligns across 9 bases. Trimming at V came to 2 bases and at J to 2 bases, leaving 4 bases not matched to a gene. Germline loops: CDR1 LNHDA, CDR2 SQIVND (reference sequence). The CDR3 runs 15 residues. The covered CDR3 bases are TGTGCCAGTAGTATAAGCGGGACAGGGACCTACGAG. Translated: CASSISGTGTYE. The full CDR3 reads CASSISGTGTYEQYF.